This T cell receptor (beta chain) was found in a study of CD8+ T cells in alopecia areata. Study information: Tofacitinib ran for 6 to 18 months before 6 months off drug.

About this clone: Its specificity is unknown.

Germline CDR1 and CDR2: SNHLY and FYNNEI. V was pared by 3 bases and J by 6 bases, with 5 bases of the junction left unmatched. The CDR3 length is 14 residues. Study-wide results and limits: Tofacitinib significantly reduced both scalp clonality and expanded CD8+ clones among the top 100. Compared with mice, patients displayed less clear TCR sharing, possibly for HLA-related reasons. Lesional scalp displayed greater clonality than normal scalp, most notably in alopecia totalis/universalis.

Sequencing used cDNA as its template, made by extracting RNA and reverse transcribing it. TCRdb keeps only in-frame clones here, not all; method: immunoSEQ multiplex PCR. In the table there are fewer than 100,000 clones, 60% to 80% of which are singletons. Treatment given: oral pan-JAK inhibitor, 5-10 mg twice daily. The TCR was taken from a human donor with alopecia areata. Sequencing was performed on CD8+ T cells sorted from blood, taken around week 44, from a patient treated with tofacitinib. This chain links TRBV2 with TRBJ1-2; TRBD1 agrees at 9 bases. In nucleotides, the CDR3 is TGTGCCAGCAGTGATTGGACAGGGGAAGATGGCTACACCTTC. This encodes CASSDWTGEDGYTF.